The TCR beta chain under discussion was sequenced for a study of T cells in Graves' hyperthyroidism and ophthalmopathy. The J segment lost 8 bases and the V segment lost 4 bases, leaving 9 bases of the junction unmatched. Germline assignment: CDR1 SGHRS and CDR2 YFSETQ. The CDR3 is 15 amino acids. The PBMCs had their origin in approximately 10 ml of fresh peripheral blood. Study-level results: Ophthalmopathy, which appeared later, was predicted by the model a median around 6 months before onset.

Amplified TCR beta CDR3 regions came from RNA transcripts. First-round RT-PCR of the TCR CDR3 relied on the HTBI primer set. One entry per CDR3 protein results from TCRdb running MiXCR on the multiplex PCR reads. The repertoire holds roughly 550,000 distinct CDR3 sequences, with about 16% as singletons. This clonotype was detected ten times or more. What it recognizes is unknown. The receptor was derived from a woman in her twenties or thirties with Graves' ophthalmopathy. The sequenced sample consisted of blood. V gene TRBV5-1 combines with J gene TRBJ2-1; 10 bases match TRBD2. CDR3 region: CASSPSGSFKYEQFF. CDR3 nucleotide sequence: TGCGCCAGCAGCCCTAGCGGGAGTTTTAAGTATGAGCAGTTCTTC.